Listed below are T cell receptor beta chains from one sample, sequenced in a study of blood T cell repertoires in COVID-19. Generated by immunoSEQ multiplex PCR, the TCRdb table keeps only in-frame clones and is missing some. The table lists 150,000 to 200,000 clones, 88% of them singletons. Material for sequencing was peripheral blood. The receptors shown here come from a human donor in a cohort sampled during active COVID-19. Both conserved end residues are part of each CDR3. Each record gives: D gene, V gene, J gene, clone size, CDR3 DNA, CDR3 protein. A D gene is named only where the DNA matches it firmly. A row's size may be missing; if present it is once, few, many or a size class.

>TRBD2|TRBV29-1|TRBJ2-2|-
TGCAGCGTTGGGAAAGCGGGGGATCACACCGGGGAGCTGTTTTTT
CSVGKAGDHTGELFF
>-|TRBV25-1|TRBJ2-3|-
TGTGCCAGCAGTGCCCGGGGGGCCACAGATACGCAGTATTTT
CASSARGATDTQYF
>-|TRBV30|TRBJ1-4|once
TGTGCCTGGGGCGGGTTTGCCAATGAAAAACTGTTTTTT
CAWGGFANEKLFF
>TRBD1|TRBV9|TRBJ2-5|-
TGTGCCAGCAGCGTCGGGGACAGGGTTGAGACCCAGTACTTC
CASSVGDRVETQYF
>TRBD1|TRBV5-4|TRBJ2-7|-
TGTGCCAGCAGCTTGTCTGTGGACAGGGGAAACGAGCAGTACTTC
CASSLSVDRGNEQYF
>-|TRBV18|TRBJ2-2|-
TGTGCCAGCTCACCACCCCGGCCGGGACTCAACACCGGGGAGCTGTTTTTT
CASSPPRPGLNTGELFF
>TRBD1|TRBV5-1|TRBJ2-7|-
TGCGCCAGCAGCTTGGTTCAGGGGGCCTACGAGCAGTACTTC
CASSLVQGAYEQYF
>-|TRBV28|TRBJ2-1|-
TGTGCCAGCACTTCTAGCGGCGGGGGCCCCTCCTACAATGAGCAGTTCTTC
CASTSSGGGPSYNEQFF
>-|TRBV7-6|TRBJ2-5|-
TGTGCCAGCAGCTTAATCGACAGCTACCAAGAGACCCAGTACTTC
CASSLIDSYQETQYF
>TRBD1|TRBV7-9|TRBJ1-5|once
TGTGCCAGCAGCTTAGCGGGACAGGTTTCGCCCCAGCATTTT
CASSLAGQVSPQHF
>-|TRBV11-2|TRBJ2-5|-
TGTGCCAGCAGCTTAGATGGAGGGAGGGAGACCCAGTACTTC
CASSLDGGRETQYF
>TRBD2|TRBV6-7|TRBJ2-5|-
TGTGCCAGCAGTTACTCGATTTATCCCGGCGGGGGGGACCCCTTAAGACGGACCCAGTACTTC
CASSYSIYPGGGDPLRRTQYF
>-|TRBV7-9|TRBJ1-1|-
TGTGCCAGCAGCTTAGCAGGGGCAGAAGCTTTCTTT
CASSLAGAEAFF
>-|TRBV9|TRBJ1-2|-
TGTGCCAGCAGCTTGGGGGCAGGAGCCCTCAATGGCTACACCTTC
CASSLGAGALNGYTF
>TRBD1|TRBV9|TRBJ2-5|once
TGTGCCAGCAGCGTAAACCCCAGGACAGGGGAAGAGACCCAGTACTTC
CASSVNPRTGEETQYF